A single sample is the source of the 9 T cell receptor beta chains below, sequenced in a study of blood T cell repertoires in COVID-19. Assay used: immunoSEQ multiplex PCR; TCRdb lists only in-frame clones, some missing. The data show about 150,000 clones, around four fifths seen once. The sequenced sample was PBMCs or T cells enriched from blood (not recorded which). The receptors were gathered from a woman aged 40 to 50 who had recovered from COVID-19.

V is TRBV27 and J is TRBJ1-1, with TRBD1 matching over 7 bases. V lost 5 bases, J lost 2 bases, and 5 bases stayed unmatched. Germline V lookup: CDR1 MNHEY, CDR2 SMNVEV (reference sequence). CDR3 length: 14 residues. The chain's CDR3 is CASSLTGRNTEAFF. CDR3 sequence (DNA): TGTGCCAGCAGTCTGACAGGGCGAAACACTGAAGCTTTCTTT.

This chain links TRBV4-1 with TRBJ1-1; perhaps TRBD1 as D (6 bases). The CDR3 sequence is 12 residues long. Germline assignment: CDR1 MGHRA and CDR2 YSYEKL. The V end was cut by 7 bases, the J end by 3 bases, with 9 bases between. CDR3 bases: TGCGCCAGCATTACAGGGTACACTGAAGCTTTCTTT. Translated, it gives CASITGYTEAFF.

This clone came up once. The J gene is TRBJ2-1, the V gene TRBV7-9; D uncertain. V dropped 1 base and J dropped 8 bases, with 6 bases sitting between them. Germline values: CDR1 SEHNR, CDR2 FQNEAQ (reference sequence). This CDR3 is built from 12 residues. The CDR3 loop is CASSLVEDEQFF. CDR3 nucleotide sequence: TGTGCCAGCAGCTTAGTCGAGGATGAGCAGTTCTTC.

The genes are TRBV29-1 and TRBJ2-1; 8 bases fit TRBD2. The CDR3 totals 16 residues. Germline V lookup: CDR1 SQVTM, CDR2 ANQGSEA. With 7 bases clipped from V and 2 bases from J, the junction kept 13 bases outside the gene matches. CDR3 nucleotides: TGCAGCGCTTCCGGGGGGGAAGCGCGCACCTACAATGAGCAGTTCTTC. The encoded protein is CSASGGEARTYNEQFF.

The chain carries TRBV9 and TRBJ2-7, with 11 bases lining up with TRBD2. V lost 5 bases, J lost 6 bases, and 7 bases stayed unmatched. The CDR3 is 14 amino acids. CDR1 is SGDLS and CDR2 is YYNGEE in the germline V gene. In nucleotides, the CDR3 is TGTGCCAGCAGTATAGCGGGGGGGCTGGGCGAGCAGTACTTC. The encoded protein is CASSIAGGLGEQYF.

The chain is built from TRBV5-1 and TRBJ2-7; 10 positions agree with TRBD1. This CDR3 is built from 14 residues. The ends lost 3 bases at V and 5 bases at J; junction bases unmatched: 5. Germline-derived CDR1 and CDR2 are SGHRS and YFSETQ. CDR3 DNA: TGCGCCAGCAGCTCGGGACAGGGGCTCGACGAGCAGTACTTC. It encodes CASSSGQGLDEQYF.

This clone was observed a handful of times. The V and J genes are TRBV6-5 and TRBJ2-1, with D perhaps TRBD2 (5 bases). The CDR3 is 13 residues long. The V gene lost 0 bases and the J gene lost 10 bases, with 10 bases spanning the gap. CDR1 MNHEY and CDR2 SVGAGI come from the germline V gene. CDR3 bases: TGTGCCAGCAGTTACTCCCACGGACTGGAGCAGTTCTTC. It specifies CASSYSHGLEQFF.

The chain carries TRBV3-1 (or the pseudogene TRBV3-2) and TRBJ2-5; TRBD2 agrees at 11 bases. CDR1 and CDR2 from the germline V gene are LGHDT and YNNKEL (reference sequence). The junction had 7 bases not matched to a gene; V was cut back by 5 bases and J by 2 bases. The CDR3 runs to 16 residues. CDR3 sequence (DNA): TGTGCCAGCAGCGCGCAACTAGCGGGGGAACAAGAGACCCAGTACTTC. Its protein is CASSAQLAGEQETQYF.

The V gene is TRBV2, the J gene TRBJ2-7; tentatively, D is TRBD1 (6 bases). This CDR3 has 12 amino acids. The germline gives CDR1 SNHLY, CDR2 FYNNEI. Trimming removed 8 bases from V and 0 bases from J, with 8 bases in between. In nucleotides, the CDR3 is TGTGCCAGCCGGGGACACTCCTACGAGCAGTACTTC. Translating it yields CASRGHSYEQYF.